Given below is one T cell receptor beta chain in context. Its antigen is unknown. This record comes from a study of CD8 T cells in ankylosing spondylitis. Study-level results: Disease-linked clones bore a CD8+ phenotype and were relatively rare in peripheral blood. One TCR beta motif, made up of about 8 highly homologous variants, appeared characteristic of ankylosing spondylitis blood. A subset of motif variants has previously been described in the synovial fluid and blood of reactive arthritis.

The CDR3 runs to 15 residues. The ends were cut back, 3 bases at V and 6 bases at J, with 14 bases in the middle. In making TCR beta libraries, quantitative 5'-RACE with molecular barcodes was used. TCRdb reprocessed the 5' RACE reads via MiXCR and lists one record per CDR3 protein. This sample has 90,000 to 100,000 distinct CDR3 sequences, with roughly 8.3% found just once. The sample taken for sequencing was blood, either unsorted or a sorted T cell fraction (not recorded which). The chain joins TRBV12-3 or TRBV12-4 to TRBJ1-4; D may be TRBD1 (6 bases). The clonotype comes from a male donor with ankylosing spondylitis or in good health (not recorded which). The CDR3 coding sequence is TGTGCCAGCAGTTTCATCAGGGGTGCCGATGAAAAACTGTTTTTT. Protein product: CASSFIRGADEKLFF.